Each of the 19 T cell receptor beta chains below was sequenced from the same sample in a study of T cell responses to AZD1222 COVID-19 vaccine. The method was immunoSEQ multiplex PCR; TCRdb's version includes in-frame clones alone and lacks a portion of them. The table lists about 110,000 clones, around 89% of them singletons. The sample consisted of peripheral blood, taken 28 days after the second AZD1222 dose. The receptors originated from an adult who received the AZD1222 COVID-19 vaccine.

This chain connects TRBV9 to TRBJ2-7, with 10 bases fitting TRBD1. The CDR3 consists of 15 residues. The V gene's germline CDR1 is SGDLS and CDR2 YYNGEE. Trimming removed 4 bases from V and 3 bases from J; junction bases left unmatched: 7. The CDR3 nucleotides are TGTGCCAGCAGCCCCTCCGGGACAGGGGACTACGAGCAGTACTTC. This translates into CASSPSGTGDYEQYF. The variable domain in full, with the rest retrieved from reference TRBV9 and TRBJ2-7, is DSGVTQTPKHLITATGQRVTLRCSPRSGDLSVYWYQQSLDQGLQFLIQYYNGEERAKGNILERFSAQQFPDLHSELNLSSLELGDSALYFCASSPSGTGDYEQYFGPGTRLTVT.

CDR3 residues: CASSTEGVPEAFF. The DNA of the CDR3 is TGTGCCAGCAGCACGGAGGGGGTCCCTGAAGCTTTCTTT. The chain has TRBV7-9 and TRBJ1-1; maybe TRBD1 (6 bases). Between the trimmed V and J ends, which lost 5 bases and 6 bases, there was a span of 13 bases. Germline values: CDR1 SEHNR, CDR2 FQNEAQ (reference sequence). This CDR3 is built from 13 residues.

This clone was counted only a few times. The rearrangement joins TRBV27 to TRBJ1-5; no firm D call. Germline loops: CDR1 MNHEY, CDR2 SMNVEV (reference sequence). With 0 bases removed from V and 8 bases from J, the gap between germline ends came to 14 bases. The CDR3 length is 15 residues. As DNA, the CDR3 is TGTGCCAGCAGTTTATCCTCCTTGTCTTACGAGCCCCAGCATTTT. Translation gives CASSLSSLSYEPQHF.

This clone was counted a few times. The chain carries TRBV5-6 and TRBJ2-7; D is unresolved. This CDR3 is built from 12 residues. The germline V gene has CDR1 SGHDT and CDR2 YYEEEE. V lost 4 bases and J 2 bases, leaving 7 bases between the germline ends. The CDR3 region is CASSTLTYEQYF. CDR3 nucleotide sequence: TGTGCCAGCAGCACCCTGACCTACGAGCAGTACTTC.

The chain uses TRBV28 and TRBJ1-2, with TRBD1 identical over 8 bases. Per the germline V gene, CDR1 is MDHEN and CDR2 is SYDVKM. This CDR3 comprises 16 residues. V dropped 7 bases and J dropped 6; count of bases not matched to a gene: 16. The CDR3 sequence: CASTPPHFRGRNGYTF. CDR3 nucleotide sequence: TGTGCCAGCACCCCACCCCACTTCAGGGGGCGGAATGGCTACACCTTC.

The chain joins TRBV12-5 to TRBJ2-3; 8 nucleotides align to TRBD2. Trimming removed 5 bases from V and 6 bases from J; junction bases left unmatched: 7. CDR3 size: 14 residues. CDR1 LGHNT and CDR2 FRNRAP come from the germline V gene. The CDR3 nucleotides are TGTGCTAGTGGTGGTGGACTAGCCTCCGATACGCAGTATTTT. Translating it yields CASGGGLASDTQYF. The whole variable domain, remainder taken from reference TRBV12-5 and TRBJ2-3, is DARVTQTPRHKVTEMGQEVTMRCQPILGHNTVFWYRQTMMQGLELLAYFRNRAPLDDSGMPKDRFSAEMPDATLATLKIQPSEPRDSAVYFCASGGGLASDTQYFGPGTRLTVL.

The J gene is TRBJ1-1, the V gene TRBV27, with 9 bases identical to TRBD1. Germline CDR1 MNHEY, CDR2 SMNVEV (reference sequence). This CDR3 contains 15 residues. V was pared by 5 bases and J by 4 bases, with 8 bases of the junction left unmatched. The CDR3 region has the DNA TGTGCCAGCAGTGCAACCGGGACAGGGTCCACTGAAGCTTTCTTT. Translated, it gives CASSATGTGSTEAFF.

V usage is TRBV6-5 and J usage is TRBJ1-1; the match to TRBD1 covers 9 bases. The junction had 2 bases not matched to a gene; V was cut back by 4 bases and J by 8 bases. Germline V gene lookup returns CDR1 MNHEY and CDR2 SVGAGI. CDR3 length: 12 residues. As DNA, the CDR3 is TGTGCCAGCAGTTCGACAGGGGGAGAAGCTTTCTTT. This gives the protein CASSSTGGEAFF.

CDR3 sequence reads: CASSDNGARGSPLHF. The CDR3 bases are TGTGCCAGCAGCGATAACGGGGCGCGAGGTTCACCCCTCCACTTT. The rearrangement joins TRBV3-1 (or the pseudogene TRBV3-2) to TRBJ1-6; tentatively, D is TRBD1 (5 bases). Germline CDR1 LGHDT, CDR2 YNNKEL (reference sequence). This CDR3 comprises 15 residues. Trimming stripped 5 bases from V and 9 bases from J, with 17 bases between.

V is TRBV5-4 and J is TRBJ2-7; 9 positions agree with TRBD2. Germline lookup yields CDR1 SGHNT and CDR2 YYREEE (reference sequence). The CDR3 contains 14 residues. V trimming: 1 base; J trimming: 7 bases; junction bases outside the gene matches: 6. The CDR3 DNA sequence: TGTGCCAGCAGCTTGAGCGGGGGGACGGGAGAGCAGTACTTC. Translating it yields CASSLSGGTGEQYF.

This chain's CDR3 is CASSPPGTLAQYF. The CDR3 nucleotides read TGTGCCAGCAGCCCCCCTGGGACTTTGGCCCAGTACTTC. The chain carries TRBV5-6 and TRBJ2-5; a possible D gene is TRBD2 (6 bases). Between the trimmed V and J ends, which lost 4 bases and 9 bases, there was a span of 16 bases. This CDR3 comprises 13 residues. Germline V gene sequence: CDR1 SGHDT, CDR2 YYEEEE.

The CDR3 DNA sequence: TGTGCCAGCACCCTAATGGCAGGGCAGGGCGAGCAGTACTTC. Translating gives CASTLMAGQGEQYF. The V and J genes are TRBV27 and TRBJ2-7, with D possibly matching TRBD1 (5 bases). The CDR3 spans 14 residues. Germline V gene lookup returns CDR1 MNHEY and CDR2 SMNVEV (reference sequence). Trimming removed 7 bases at V and 6 bases at J, with 19 bases between.

This clone was observed a single time. This chain connects TRBV24-1 to TRBJ1-1; maybe TRBD1 (5 bases). CDR3 size: 13 residues. V lost 7 bases, J lost 8 bases, and 16 bases lay in between. CDR1 is KGHDR, CDR2 SFDVKD, per germline. For the CDR3, the DNA is TGTGCCACCAGGGACACGCGGAAGGACGAAGCTTTCTTT. Translated, it gives CATRDTRKDEAFF.

The gene calls are TRBV18 and TRBJ1-1, with D possibly being TRBD1 (6 bases). Trimming took 5 bases from V and 5 from J, leaving 12 bases between them. Per germline, CDR1 KGHSH and CDR2 LQKENI. The CDR3 covers 13 residues. The CDR3 DNA reads as TGTGCCAGCTCATCGAACAGGGAAACTGAAGCTTTCTTT. It is translated as CASSSNRETEAFF.

The chain couples TRBV15 to TRBJ1-5, with TRBD1 as a possible D gene (6 bases). This CDR3 region has 15 residues. CDR1 and CDR2 from the germline V gene are LNHNV and YYDKDF (reference sequence). The V end lost 5 bases, the J end lost 2 bases, and 13 bases lay between the germline ends. In DNA, the CDR3 is TGTGCCACCAGCGGCCACAGGGAGGGCAATCAGCCCCAGCATTTT. It translates to CATSGHREGNQPQHF.

This clone was seen a single time. The chain links TRBV2 to TRBJ1-1; no reliable D call. V lost 7 bases to trimming and J lost 0 bases, with 6 bases between them. CDR3 length equals 12 residues. Germline V gene data show CDR1 as SNHLY and CDR2 as FYNNEI. In nucleotides, the CDR3 is TGTGCCAGCATTCCCATGAACACTGAAGCTTTCTTT. Translated: CASIPMNTEAFF.

This chain joins TRBV19 and TRBJ1-3; TRBD1 agrees at 7 bases. Germline V gene lookup returns CDR1 LNHDA and CDR2 SQIVND (reference sequence). J was trimmed by 2 bases and V by 8 bases; bases with no gene match: 9. The CDR3 is 15 residues long. CDR3 amino acids: CASADRRSPGNTIYF. CDR3 DNA sequence: TGTGCCAGTGCGGACAGGCGATCTCCTGGAAACACCATATATTTT.

This chain connects TRBV7-2 to TRBJ1-1; 8 bases fit TRBD1. Losses at the gene ends were 5 bases for V and 1 base for J; bases not matched to a gene: 3. CDR1 and CDR2 (germline): SGHTA, FQGNSA. The CDR3 is made up of 14 amino acids. The DNA for the CDR3 is TGTGCCAGCAGCCCGGGACAGGAGAACACTGAAGCTTTCTTT. Translation gives CASSPGQENTEAFF.

The V gene is TRBV24-1, the J gene TRBJ2-1; maybe TRBD2 (6 bases). The V and J ends lost 4 bases and 3 bases respectively, with 6 bases between them. Looked up from germline, CDR1 is KGHDR and CDR2 is SFDVKD. The CDR3 extends over 13 amino acids. The CDR3 sequence: CATSDGGYNEQFF. The CDR3 DNA reads TGTGCCACCAGTGACGGGGGCTACAATGAGCAGTTCTTC.